A single sample gave rise to the 23 T cell receptor beta chains below, sequenced in a study of T cell repertoires in cytomegalovirus infection. Via MiXCR, TCRdb re-called the reads, giving one row per CDR3 protein. This sample has 450,000 to 600,000 distinct CDR3 sequences, with 11% found just once. Sequencing was carried out using PBMCs. These receptors all stem from a human donor in good health (CMV status not recorded). Some clones in this sample may be carry-over from other donors' samples.

This clonotype was counted at least ten times. The genes are TRBV6-5 and TRBJ2-7; D is uncertain. Per the germline V gene, CDR1 is MNHEY and CDR2 is SVGAGI. CDR3 length: 13 amino acids. V was cut by 0 bases and J by 1 base, with 4 bases left in between. The CDR3 reads CASSYSPSYEQYF. CDR3 in DNA: TGTGCCAGCAGTTACTCCCCTTCCTACGAGCAGTACTTC.

Ten or more counts support this clonotype. This chain joins TRBV5-1 and TRBJ2-1; the match to TRBD2 covers 9 bases. This CDR3 has 16 residues. Germline trimming cut 4 bases from V and 2 bases from J; bases unmatched to any gene: 7. CDR1 is SGHRS, CDR2 YFSETQ, per germline. The CDR3 loop reads CASSPEVAGAYNEQFF. DNA for the CDR3: TGCGCCAGCAGCCCGGAGGTAGCGGGAGCCTACAATGAGCAGTTCTTC.

This chain joins TRBV27 and TRBJ1-6; D is ambiguous. Germline CDR1 is MNHEY and CDR2 is SMNVEV (reference sequence). Trimming left V 3 bases short and J 6 bases short, with 3 bases between. This CDR3 is built from 12 residues. CDR3 in amino acids: CASSFRNSPLHF. The CDR3 DNA is TGTGCCAGCAGTTTTCGTAATTCACCCCTCCACTTT.

About this clonotype: Since a much larger clone is just one base distant, this may be a read error. The chain employs TRBV12-3 or TRBV12-4 and TRBJ1-2; D gene unclear. Between the trimmed V and J ends, which lost 4 bases and 2 bases, there was a span of 8 bases. This CDR3 has 13 residues. Here the CDR3 reads CASSSVGNYGYTF. DNA for the CDR3: TGTGCCAGCAGTTCGGTGGGGAACTATGGCTACACCTTC.

This clonotype was seen repeatedly, ten times or more. The chain is built from TRBV6-1 and TRBJ1-6; D might be TRBD1 (6 bases). Germline loops: CDR1 MNHNS, CDR2 SASEGT. Trimming removed 6 bases from V and 9 bases from J, with 9 bases in between. This CDR3 has 12 residues. The CDR3: CASRRGFSPLHF. The CDR3 DNA is TGTGCCAGCAGGAGGGGGTTTTCACCCCTCCACTTT.

In its sample, this clonotype was seen many times. The chain employs TRBV6-1 and TRBJ1-5; 9 bases match TRBD1. V lost 4 bases and J lost 3; bases outside the gene matches: 7. Germline V gene data show CDR1 as MNHNS and CDR2 as SASEGT. The CDR3 spans 16 residues. DNA of the CDR3: TGTGCCAGCAGTGCCGGGACAGGGTTTGACAATCAGCCCCAGCATTTT. As protein: CASSAGTGFDNQPQHF.

This clonotype was recorded many times. The J gene is TRBJ2-6, the V gene TRBV7-3; D possibly matches TRBD1 or TRBD2 (5 bases each). The CDR3 is made up of 19 amino acids. Trimming stripped 5 bases from V and 3 bases from J, with 23 bases between. Germline V gives CDR1 SGHTA, CDR2 FQGTGA. The CDR3 DNA reads as TGTGCCAGCAGCCCCGTATCCGGGGCACCAACCCTTGGGGCCAACGTCCTGACTTTC. As protein: CASSPVSGAPTLGANVLTF.

This clonotype was recorded at least ten times. The gene calls are TRBV20-1 and TRBJ1-5, with TRBD1 matching over 8 bases. Germline V gene data show CDR1 as DFQATT and CDR2 as SNEGSKA (reference sequence). V gave up 8 bases and J gave up 5 bases; unmatched junction bases: 11. This CDR3 spans 14 amino acids. The CDR3 nucleotides read TGCAGTCCAGGACAGGGTCCCTCTCATCAGCCCCAGCATTTT. This encodes CSPGQGPSHQPQHF.

This rearrangement joins TRBV20-1 to TRBJ2-1, with 7 bases that match TRBD1. The junction had 11 bases not matched to a gene; V was cut back by 1 base and J by 5 bases. The CDR3 length is 16 residues. The germline CDR1 and CDR2 sequences are DFQATT and SNEGSKA (reference sequence). CDR3 amino acids: CSARVLQGLADNEQFF. The DNA of the CDR3 is TGCAGTGCTAGAGTCCTACAGGGGTTAGCAGACAATGAGCAGTTCTTC.

This clonotype has at least ten counts. The rearrangement joins TRBV29-1 to TRBJ2-7; D not resolved. Deletions cut 7 bases from V and 4 bases from J, with 17 bases between. Looked up from germline, CDR1 is SQVTM and CDR2 is ANQGSEA. This CDR3 is built from 13 residues. CDR3 protein: CSARSNTPYEQYF. The CDR3 coding sequence is TGCAGCGCCCGGTCGAACACCCCTTACGAGCAGTACTTC.

The chain joins TRBV3-1 to TRBJ2-1; 8 positions match TRBD2. The germline CDR1 and CDR2 sequences are LGHDT and YNNKEL (reference sequence). This CDR3 region has 17 residues. The V gene end was trimmed by 2 bases and the J gene end by 8 bases; junction bases not matched to a gene: 14. CDR3 in DNA: TGTGCCAGCAGCCAATTACTGGGGAGCGGGAGTGGGGATGAGCAGTTCTTC. Protein sequence: CASSQLLGSGSGDEQFF.

The rearrangement links TRBV5-1 to TRBJ1-2; a possible D gene is TRBD1 (6 bases). Trimming removed 4 bases at V and 7 bases at J, with 11 bases between. The CDR3 consists of 12 residues. The germline V gene has CDR1 SGHRS and CDR2 YFSETQ. The CDR3 loop is CASSTNRAGYTF. Here the CDR3 DNA reads TGCGCCAGCAGCACAAACAGGGCTGGCTACACCTTC.

The chain joins TRBV4-1 to TRBJ1-5; D is possibly TRBD1 (5 bases). Germline V gives CDR1 MGHRA, CDR2 YSYEKL. The V end was cut by 1 base, the J end by 6 bases, with 19 bases between. This CDR3 is 17 amino acids long. In nucleotides, the CDR3 is TGCGCCAGCAGCCAAGGAGTTGGCAGGGTAGGCGGTCAGCCCCAGCATTTT. Its translation: CASSQGVGRVGGQPQHF.

This clonotype was seen repeatedly, ten times or more. The V call is TRBV6-1, the J call TRBJ2-7; D remains unclear. The CDR3 loop spans 15 amino acids. Trimming removed 2 bases at V and 1 base at J, with 12 bases between. Germline assignment: CDR1 MNHNS and CDR2 SASEGT. Written as DNA, the CDR3 is TGTGCCAGCAGTGAATTTGAAATGAGGTCCTACGAGCAGTACTTC. It translates to CASSEFEMRSYEQYF.

This clonotype was counted at least ten times. This rearrangement joins TRBV12-5 to TRBJ1-5; the match to TRBD1 covers 10 bases. Looked up from germline, CDR1 is LGHNT and CDR2 is FRNRAP. J gave up 7 bases and V 6 bases, and 6 bases lay outside the gene matches. This CDR3 contains 14 residues. CDR3 DNA sequence: TGTGCTAGTGGCCTCGGGACAGGGGAACAGCCCCAGCATTTT. Encoded protein: CASGLGTGEQPQHF.

This clonotype has ten or more counts. The rearrangement links TRBV7-6 to TRBJ2-1; D not resolved. Germline V CDR1 and CDR2: SGHVS, FNYEAQ. The CDR3 totals 13 residues. V dropped 1 base and J dropped 9 bases, with 10 bases sitting between them. This chain's CDR3 is CASSLVREAEQFF. The CDR3 bases are TGTGCCAGCAGCTTAGTTAGAGAGGCTGAGCAGTTCTTC.

The chain is built from TRBV20-1 and TRBJ2-7; 13 bases match TRBD2. CDR1 is DFQATT, CDR2 SNEGSKA, per germline (reference sequence). Trimming cost V 7 bases and J 5 bases; bases outside gene matches: 17. The CDR3 has 17 residues. Here the CDR3 DNA reads TGCAGTGTGATGACTAGCGGGGGGAGTCTTTCTCGACACGAGCAGTACTTC. Protein: CSVMTSGGSLSRHEQYF.

The chain links TRBV2 to TRBJ1-4, with 8 bases matching TRBD1. The CDR3 totals 15 residues. Germline values: CDR1 SNHLY, CDR2 FYNNEI. With 10 bases clipped from V and 11 bases from J, the junction kept 18 bases outside the gene matches. CDR3 in DNA: TGTGCCACCTGGTCCACCCGGACAGGGAATGGGAAACTGTTTTTT. Its translation: CATWSTRTGNGKLFF.

The gene calls are TRBV20-1 and TRBJ2-1; 8 bases are shared with TRBD2. The CDR3 covers 14 residues. Losses at the gene ends were 1 base for V and 9 bases for J; bases not matched to a gene: 8. Per germline, CDR1 DFQATT and CDR2 SNEGSKA (reference sequence). CDR3 coding DNA: TGCAGTGCTAGAGGAGCGGGAGTACGTATTGAGCAGTTCTTC. It specifies CSARGAGVRIEQFF.

The rearrangement uses TRBV7-9 and TRBJ1-2; TRBD1 is a possible D gene (5 bases). Germline CDR1 is SEHNR and CDR2 is FQNEAQ (reference sequence). V lost 1 base, J lost 2 bases, and 11 bases lay in between. The CDR3 contains 15 residues. In DNA, the CDR3 is TGTGCCAGCAGCTTAGTGCAGGGCCTAAACTATGGCTACACCTTC. Protein product: CASSLVQGLNYGYTF.

The chain uses TRBV19 and TRBJ2-7; the D gene is possibly TRBD2 (6 bases). This CDR3 comprises 12 residues. CDR1 and CDR2 (germline): LNHDA, SQIVND (reference sequence). Trimming pared 3 bases from V and 5 bases from J, leaving 8 bases between. The CDR3 is CASSIGGNEQYF. The DNA for the CDR3 is TGTGCCAGTAGTATTGGGGGGAACGAGCAGTACTTC.

This clonotype was recorded many times. This chain connects TRBV7-9 to TRBJ2-1, with TRBD2 identical over 8 bases. The CDR3 is 17 residues long. V lost 2 bases, J lost 2 bases, and 8 bases stayed unmatched. In germline, CDR1 is SEHNR, CDR2 FQNEAQ (reference sequence). The CDR3 region is CASSLPRTSGTYNEQFF. The CDR3 DNA reads as TGTGCCAGCAGCTTACCTCGAACTAGCGGTACCTACAATGAGCAGTTCTTC.

The chain carries TRBV12-3 or TRBV12-4 and TRBJ2-1, with a possible D match to TRBD2 (7 bases). V was cut by 6 bases and J by 0 bases, with 12 bases left in between. The CDR3 is made up of 15 amino acids. The CDR3 DNA reads as TGTGCCAGCAGAGAGCGGGACAACTCCTACAATGAGCAGTTCTTC. The encoded protein is CASRERDNSYNEQFF.